This record looks at one TCR beta chain sequence and its context. Antigen: not known. These data originate in a study of immune cell composition in non-small cell lung cancer. Study-level findings and limits: Tumour-associated clones >0.5% occurred in approximately 32% of adenocarcinomas, roughly 80% of squamous.

V was shortened by 4 bases and J by 5 bases, with 12 bases between the two germline ends. Germline V gene data show CDR1 as SGHRS and CDR2 as YFSETQ. The CDR3 sequence is 13 residues long. Produced via immunoSEQ multiplex PCR; TCRdb's table is partial and in-frame only. This sample yields some 3,500 clones, of which around 80% are seen a single time; under 4.5% belongs to the top ten. The chain is built from TRBV5-1 and TRBJ1-2; tentative D call: TRBD1 (6 bases). The clonotype was recovered from a human donor with non-small cell lung cancer. The sample comprised lung tumor tissue. In DNA form, the CDR3 reads TGCGCCAGCAGCGCCCCGGACAGATATGGCTACACCTTC. This encodes CASSAPDRYGYTF.